This is a list of T cell receptor beta chains from one sample in a study of T cells expressing NK-cell markers. TCRdb re-called the 5' RACE reads and shows each CDR3 protein once, DNA omitted. The sample holds 350,000 to 450,000 distinct CDR3 sequences. Specimen: blood T cells: a sorted CD56 or NKG2C T cell subset, CD4+ or CD8+ T cells, or bulk PBMC T cells (not recorded which). Source of these receptors: a man aged 18 to 69 in good health. Each CDR3 is given with its conserved first and last residue.

v_gene	j_gene	CDR3aa
TRBV6-1	TRBJ2-3	CASSEAAGSGTDTQYF
TRBV7-6	TRBJ1-4	CASSLGGLTTNEKLFF
TRBV6-2/TRBV6-3	TRBJ2-2	CASSSYRARRAGELFF
TRBV29-1	TRBJ1-1	CSAAGVWTEAFF
TRBV6-1	TRBJ2-3	CASTDKRSTDTQYF
TRBV6-1	TRBJ2-3	CASNPTSGGVSTDTQYF
TRBV7-2	TRBJ2-3	CASRRAGNTDTQYF
TRBV5-6	TRBJ1-6	CASSFSGAYNSPLHF
TRBV28	TRBJ1-5	CASSLIPGTVQPQHF
TRBV10-2	TRBJ1-6	CASRRGQSLNSPLHF
TRBV5-6	TRBJ1-2	CASSRQGTDGYTF
TRBV21-1	TRBJ1-5	CASPEGGPYQPQHF
TRBV6-1	TRBJ1-2	CASTRDRDGYGYTF
TRBV2	TRBJ2-5	CASKQGALETQYF
TRBV20-1	TRBJ2-3	CSARKTSSTDTQYF
TRBV10-3	TRBJ2-2	CAISDWVLGNTGELFF
TRBV7-3	TRBJ1-5	CASSLGSGAGQPQHF
TRBV7-8	TRBJ1-6	CASSLNRGDNSPLHF
TRBV6-1	TRBJ1-2	CASISPQRGGYTF
TRBV12-3/TRBV12-4	TRBJ2-7	CASVSQGQSYEQYF
TRBV20-1	TRBJ2-3	CSVIGHRTQYF
TRBV20-1	TRBJ1-5	CSARDGMGGRSQPQHF
TRBV11-2	TRBJ2-5	CASSLYSGVQETQYF
TRBV7-8	TRBJ1-1	CASSLGRANTEAFF
TRBV7-2	TRBJ2-6	CASKAGGNSGANVLTF
TRBV3-1	TRBJ1-6	CASSLGTAANSPLHF
TRBV3-1	TRBJ2-5	CASSQDPPGGLKTQYF
TRBV20-1	TRBJ1-6	CSARGAGPTLSPLHF
TRBV7-2	TRBJ1-2	CASSSPAGGKDYGYTF
TRBV2	TRBJ2-3	CASSGPTPDTQYF
TRBV7-2	TRBJ2-1	CASSLFSLGTGNNEQFF
TRBV5-1	TRBJ2-7	CASSSRTSGEVDEQYF
TRBV6-1	TRBJ2-1	CASSAVWAGLYNEQFF
TRBV5-3	TRBJ2-1	CARSSIPRDRVRNEQFF
TRBV15	TRBJ2-6	CATSRDIGSGANVLTF
TRBV6-1	TRBJ2-7	CASTPRAGLPAYEQYF
TRBV5-1	TRBJ2-5	CASSPARDSISGETQYF
TRBV5-1	TRBJ1-4	CASSGTGDTNEKLFF
TRBV10-3	TRBJ1-4	CAISGGQLPNEKLFF
TRBV12-3/TRBV12-4	TRBJ2-7	CASSLVRDGGSEQYF
TRBV6-1	TRBJ2-3	CASGVLDTQYF
TRBV12-3/TRBV12-4	TRBJ1-1	CASSSQGVSTEAFF
TRBV5-4	TRBJ2-4	CASSAPGTNPKNIQYF
TRBV5-6	TRBJ2-7	CASSWPGLVSGEQYF
TRBV18	TRBJ1-2	CASSPSQRGLNYGYTF
TRBV2	TRBJ2-2	CASSREAANTGELFF
TRBV6-1	TRBJ1-2	CASSRSPGQGDGYTF
TRBV20-1	TRBJ2-5	CSAPIGGTGETQYF
TRBV5-1	TRBJ2-1	CASSYQRGHRFF
TRBV19	TRBJ2-1	CASSYGLTVLYNEQFF
TRBV12-3/TRBV12-4	TRBJ1-5	CASSFGGRGPYEPQHF
TRBV1	TRBJ2-1	CTSSPSSPTSGGAFTYNEQFF
TRBV12-3/TRBV12-4	TRBJ2-3	CASRTPASDTQYF
TRBV12-3/TRBV12-4	TRBJ2-3	CASTESTAPSTDTQYF
TRBV12-3/TRBV12-4	TRBJ2-3	CASSYSFGWADTQYF
TRBV12-3/TRBV12-4	TRBJ2-7	CASSSRDAGAYEQYF
TRBV6-1	TRBJ2-1	CASLRGTGGYNEQFF